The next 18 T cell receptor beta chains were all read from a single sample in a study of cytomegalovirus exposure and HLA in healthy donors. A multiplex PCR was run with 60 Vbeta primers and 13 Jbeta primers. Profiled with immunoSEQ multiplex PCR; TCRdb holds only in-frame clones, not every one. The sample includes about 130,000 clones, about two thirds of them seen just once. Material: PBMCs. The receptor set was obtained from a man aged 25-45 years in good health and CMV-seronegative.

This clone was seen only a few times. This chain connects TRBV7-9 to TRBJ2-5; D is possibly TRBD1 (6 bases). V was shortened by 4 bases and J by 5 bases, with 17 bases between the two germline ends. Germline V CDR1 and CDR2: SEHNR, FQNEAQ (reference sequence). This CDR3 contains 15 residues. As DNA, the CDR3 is TGTGCCAGCAGCTCACCATTGCAGGGGTCCGAGACCCAGTACTTC. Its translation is CASSSPLQGSETQYF.

The CDR3 DNA follows: TGCGCCAGCAGCTTGGGAGGGGGCGAGGCTCTTAATGAAAAACTGTTTTTT. Its protein is CASSLGGGEALNEKLFF. The chain couples TRBV5-1 to TRBJ1-4, with 7 bases that match TRBD1. CDR1 and CDR2 (germline): SGHRS, YFSETQ. Trimming at V came to 0 bases and at J to 4 bases, leaving 9 bases not matched to a gene. The CDR3 totals 17 residues.

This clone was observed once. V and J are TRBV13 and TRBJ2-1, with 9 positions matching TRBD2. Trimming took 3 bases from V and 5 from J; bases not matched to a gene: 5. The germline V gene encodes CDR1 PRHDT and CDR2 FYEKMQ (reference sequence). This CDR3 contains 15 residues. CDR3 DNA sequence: TGTGCCAGCAGCTTGTGGACTAGCGTCGACAATGAGCAGTTCTTC. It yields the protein CASSLWTSVDNEQFF.

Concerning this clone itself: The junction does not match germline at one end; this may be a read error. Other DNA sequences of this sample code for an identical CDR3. This CDR3 reads CSSSLGGTEAFF. DNA for the CDR3: TGTTCCAGCAGTCTAGGGGGCACTGAAGCTTTCTTT. The V gene is TRBV7-9, the J gene TRBJ1-1; D might be TRBD1 (6 bases). The CDR3 runs 12 residues. Germline V gene sequence: CDR1 SEHNR, CDR2 FQNEAQ (reference sequence).

Here the CDR3 reads CASSQDRTSGTDTQYF. CDR3 coding DNA: TGTGCCAGCAGCCAAGATCGGACTAGCGGGACAGATACGCAGTATTTT. V usage is TRBV4-2 and J usage is TRBJ2-3; 11 bases line up with TRBD2. The CDR3 contains 16 residues. Germline CDR1 LGHNA, CDR2 YNFKEQ. With 0 bases clipped from V and 3 bases from J, the junction kept 2 bases outside the gene matches.

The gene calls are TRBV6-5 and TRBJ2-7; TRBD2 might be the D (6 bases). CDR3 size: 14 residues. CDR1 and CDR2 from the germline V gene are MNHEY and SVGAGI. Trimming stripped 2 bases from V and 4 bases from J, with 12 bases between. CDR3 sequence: CASSYGAGPYEQYF. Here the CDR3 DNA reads TGTGCCAGCAGTTACGGAGCGGGCCCATACGAGCAGTACTTC.

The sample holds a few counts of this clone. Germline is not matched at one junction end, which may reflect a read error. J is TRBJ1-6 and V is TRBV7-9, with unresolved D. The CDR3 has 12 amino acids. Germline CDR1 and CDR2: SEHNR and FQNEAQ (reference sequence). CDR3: CSSSSVNSPLHF. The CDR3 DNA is TGTTCCAGCAGCTCCGTGAATTCACCCCTCCACTTT. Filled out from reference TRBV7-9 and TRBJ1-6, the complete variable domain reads DTGVSQNPRHKITKRGQNVTFRCDPISEHNRLYWYRQTLGQGPEFLTYFQNEAQLEKSRLLSDRFSAERPKGSFSTLEIQRTEQGDSAMYLCSSSSVNSPLHFGNGTRLTVT.

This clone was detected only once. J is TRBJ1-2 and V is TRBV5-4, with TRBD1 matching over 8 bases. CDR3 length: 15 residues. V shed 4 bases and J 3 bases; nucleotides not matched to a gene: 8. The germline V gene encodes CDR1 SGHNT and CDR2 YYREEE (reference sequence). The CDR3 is CASSPDRGADYGYTF. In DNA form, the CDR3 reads TGTGCCAGCAGCCCAGACAGGGGCGCTGACTATGGCTACACCTTC.

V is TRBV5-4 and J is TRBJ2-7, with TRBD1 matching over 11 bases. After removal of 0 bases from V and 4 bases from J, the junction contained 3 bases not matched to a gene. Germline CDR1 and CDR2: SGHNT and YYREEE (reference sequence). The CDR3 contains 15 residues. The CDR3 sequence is CASSLGGTGGYEQYF. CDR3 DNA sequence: TGTGCCAGCAGCTTGGGCGGGACAGGGGGGTACGAGCAGTACTTC. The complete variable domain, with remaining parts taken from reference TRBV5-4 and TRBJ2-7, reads ETGVTQSPTHLIKTRGQQVTLRCSSQSGHNTVSWYQQALGQGPQFIFQYYREEENGRGNFPPRFSGLQFPNYSSELNVNALELDDSALYLCASSLGGTGGYEQYFGPGTRLTVT.

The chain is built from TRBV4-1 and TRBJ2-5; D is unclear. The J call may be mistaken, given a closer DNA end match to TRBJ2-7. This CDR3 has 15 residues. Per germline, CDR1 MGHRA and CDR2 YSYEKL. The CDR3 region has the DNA TGCGCCAGCAGCCAAGGGGCCCAAACCTCCTACGAGCAGTACTTC. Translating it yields CASSQGAQTSYEQYF.

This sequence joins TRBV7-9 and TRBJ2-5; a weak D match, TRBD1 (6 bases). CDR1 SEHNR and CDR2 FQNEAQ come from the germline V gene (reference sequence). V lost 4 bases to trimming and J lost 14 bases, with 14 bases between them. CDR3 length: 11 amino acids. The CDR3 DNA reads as TGTGCCAGCAGCTCAGGGGCAGGGTCTTACTTC. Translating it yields CASSSGAGSYF. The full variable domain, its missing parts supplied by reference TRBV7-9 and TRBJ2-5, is DTGVSQNPRHKITKRGQNVTFRCDPISEHNRLYWYRQTLGQGPEFLTYFQNEAQLEKSRLLSDRFSAERPKGSFSTLEIQRTEQGDSAMYLCASSSGAGSYFGPGTRLLVL.

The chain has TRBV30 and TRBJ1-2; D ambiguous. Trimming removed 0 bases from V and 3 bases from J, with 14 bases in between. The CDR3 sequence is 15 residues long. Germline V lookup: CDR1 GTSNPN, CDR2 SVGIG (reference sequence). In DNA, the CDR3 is TGTGCCTGGAGTGTACGAATGGGCAGTCACTATGGCTACACCTTC. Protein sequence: CAWSVRMGSHYGYTF.

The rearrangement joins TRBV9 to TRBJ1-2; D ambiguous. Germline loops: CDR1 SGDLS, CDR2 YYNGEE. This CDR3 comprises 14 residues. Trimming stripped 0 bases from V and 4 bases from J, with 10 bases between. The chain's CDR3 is CASSVVGGLYGYTF. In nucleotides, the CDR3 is TGTGCCAGCAGCGTAGTGGGAGGGCTCTATGGCTACACCTTC.

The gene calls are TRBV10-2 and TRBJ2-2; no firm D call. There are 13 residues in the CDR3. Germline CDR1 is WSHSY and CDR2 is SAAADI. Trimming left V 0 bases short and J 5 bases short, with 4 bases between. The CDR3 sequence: CASSESQTGELFF. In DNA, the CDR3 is TGCGCCAGCAGTGAGTCTCAGACCGGGGAGCTGTTTTTT.

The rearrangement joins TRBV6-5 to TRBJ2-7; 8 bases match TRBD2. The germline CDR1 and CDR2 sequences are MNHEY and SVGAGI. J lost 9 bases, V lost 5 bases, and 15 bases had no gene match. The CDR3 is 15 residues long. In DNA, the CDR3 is TGTGCCAGCAGTCTCCCGACTAGCGCCACTTCTGTGCAGTACTTC. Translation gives CASSLPTSATSVQYF.

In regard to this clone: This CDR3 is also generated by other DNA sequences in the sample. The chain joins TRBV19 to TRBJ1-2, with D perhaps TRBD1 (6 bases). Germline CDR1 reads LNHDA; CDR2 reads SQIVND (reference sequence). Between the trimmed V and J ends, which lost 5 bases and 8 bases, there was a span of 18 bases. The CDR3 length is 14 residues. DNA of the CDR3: TGTGCCAGTAGTGCACGAGACAGGTCGTACGGCTACACCTTC. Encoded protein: CASSARDRSYGYTF.

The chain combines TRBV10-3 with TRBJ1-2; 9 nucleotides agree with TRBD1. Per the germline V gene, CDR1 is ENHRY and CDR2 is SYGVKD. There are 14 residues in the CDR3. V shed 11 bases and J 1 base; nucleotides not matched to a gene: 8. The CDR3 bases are TGTGCCTCTAAGGGACAGGGAAATAACTATGGCTACACCTTC. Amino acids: CASKGQGNNYGYTF.

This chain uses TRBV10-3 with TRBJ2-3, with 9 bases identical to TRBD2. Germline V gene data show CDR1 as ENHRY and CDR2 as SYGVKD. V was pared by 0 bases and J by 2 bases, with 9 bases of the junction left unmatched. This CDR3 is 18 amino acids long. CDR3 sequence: CAISESVGSGGFTDTQYF. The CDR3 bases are TGTGCCATCAGTGAGTCTGTGGGGAGCGGGGGGTTCACAGATACGCAGTATTTT.